This T cell receptor beta chain was sequenced for a study of blood T cell repertoires in COVID-19. About the research overall: Spain, Italy and the United States supplied samples that represented acute and convalescent COVID-19.

Trimming took 8 bases from V and 3 from J, leaving 16 bases between them. This CDR3 comprises 14 residues. CDR1 and CDR2 (germline): MNHEY, SVGAGI. Produced via immunoSEQ multiplex PCR; TCRdb's table is partial and in-frame only. The data contain about 400,000 clones, around nine tenths of them singletons. V and J are TRBV6-5 and TRBJ1-1; D may be TRBD1 (5 bases). Sequencing used peripheral blood. The clonotype originates from a human donor in a cohort sampled during active COVID-19. The CDR3, as DNA: TGTGCCAGCTTTGAGTTCGGCAGGGACACTGAAGCTTTCTTT. Encoded protein: CASFEFGRDTEAFF.